The next 10 T cell receptor beta chains were all read from a single sample in a study of T cell changes during pregnancy in multiple sclerosis. The method was immunoSEQ multiplex PCR; TCRdb's version includes in-frame clones alone and lacks a portion of them. The table lists around 62,000 clones, roughly 91% of them singletons. Specimen: peripheral blood, collected in the second trimester of pregnancy. The receptors come from a female donor in good health, enrolled as a control in a pregnancy study.

The CDR3 loop reads CASSSPRRDRGHEQYF. The CDR3 DNA is TGTGCCAGCAGTTCTCCTCGCCGGGACAGGGGGCACGAGCAGTACTTC. This chain uses TRBV6-5 with TRBJ2-7; 12 nucleotides match TRBD1. This CDR3 has 16 amino acids. The V segment lost 4 bases and the J segment 5 bases; nucleotides outside the gene matches: 9. Per germline, CDR1 MNHEY and CDR2 SVGAGI.

J is TRBJ2-7 and V is TRBV19, with D perhaps matching TRBD2 (6 bases). CDR1 is LNHDA, CDR2 SQIVND, per germline (reference sequence). The CDR3 is made up of 15 amino acids. The germline V and J ends were trimmed by 0 bases and 2 bases, with 11 bases remaining between them. The DNA for the CDR3 is TGTGCCAGTAGTATAGAAACGGGGAGGACCTACGAGCAGTACTTC. As protein: CASSIETGRTYEQYF.

The V call is TRBV25-1, the J call TRBJ1-2; no definite D call. CDR1 and CDR2 from the germline V gene are MGHDK and SYGVNS. This CDR3 contains 14 residues. The V and J ends lost 3 bases and 3 bases respectively, with 11 bases between them. The CDR3 protein is CASSDRPGDYGYTF. The DNA for the CDR3 is TGTGCCAGCAGTGATCGCCCCGGGGACTATGGCTACACCTTC.

The V call is TRBV2, the J call TRBJ2-5; the D gene is possibly TRBD1 (6 bases). Germline loops: CDR1 SNHLY, CDR2 FYNNEI. This CDR3 has 11 residues. Trimming took 6 bases from V and 5 from J, leaving 7 bases between them. For the CDR3, the DNA is TGTGCCAGCAGGGGGGCGGAGACCCAGTACTTC. It encodes CASRGAETQYF.

This chain joins TRBV11-2 and TRBJ2-3; 7 nucleotides agree with TRBD1. Per the germline V gene, CDR1 is SGHAT and CDR2 is FQNNGV. V lost 4 bases, J lost 2 bases, and 9 bases stayed unmatched. This CDR3 is built from 16 residues. CDR3 in amino acids: CASSSKVRGSTDTQYF. The DNA of the CDR3 is TGTGCCAGCAGCTCAAAAGTCAGGGGGTCCACAGATACGCAGTATTTT.

This chain uses TRBV12-5 with TRBJ2-7, with 7 bases fitting TRBD2. CDR3 length: 16 residues. CDR1 LGHNT and CDR2 FRNRAP come from the germline V gene. Losses at the gene ends were 0 bases for V and 4 bases for J; bases not matched to a gene: 9. CDR3: CASGLVQKRDGYEQYF. As DNA, the CDR3 is TGTGCTAGTGGTTTGGTACAAAAGCGGGATGGTTACGAGCAGTACTTC.

The V and J genes are TRBV6-5 and TRBJ2-3, with 9 positions matching TRBD2. From germline, CDR1 is MNHEY and CDR2 SVGAGI. The V and J ends lost 6 bases and 0 bases, in that order; junction bases with no gene match: 4. CDR3 length: 15 amino acids. The CDR3: CASSLSGSSTDTQYF. In DNA form, the CDR3 reads TGTGCCAGCAGCCTTAGCGGGAGCAGCACAGATACGCAGTATTTT.

The rearrangement joins TRBV7-8 to TRBJ2-7; 7 bases fit TRBD2. J was trimmed by 3 bases and V by 2 bases; bases with no gene match: 4. Germline values: CDR1 SGHVS, CDR2 FQNEAQ. The length of the CDR3 is 14 residues. The CDR3 is CASSLPRGDYEQYF. The CDR3 DNA is TGTGCCAGCAGCTTACCCCGGGGGGACTACGAGCAGTACTTC.

The sample holds one count of this clone. The chain joins TRBV28 to TRBJ1-2; no clear D gene. With 7 bases removed from V and 8 bases from J, the gap between germline ends came to 23 bases. Germline V gene lookup returns CDR1 MDHEN and CDR2 SYDVKM. The length of the CDR3 is 15 residues. CDR3 DNA sequence: TGTGCCAGCACAACCTTACAGCGGTCCGGCGGGGGCTACACCTTC. Its translation: CASTTLQRSGGGYTF.

The chain uses TRBV5-1 and TRBJ2-1; TRBD2 matches at 10 bases. The CDR3 totals 16 residues. Germline V gene lookup returns CDR1 SGHRS and CDR2 YFSETQ. V dropped 3 bases and J dropped 9; count of bases not matched to a gene: 12. The CDR3 reads CASSSAGGLRGSEQFF. In DNA, the CDR3 is TGCGCCAGCAGCTCAGCGGGGGGGCTAAGAGGTAGTGAGCAGTTCTTC. Complete variable domain (other parts from reference TRBV5-1 and TRBJ2-1): KAGVTQTPRYLIKTRGQQVTLSCSPISGHRSVSWYQQTPGQGLQFLFEYFSETQRNKGNFPGRFSGRQFSNSRSEMNVSTLELGDSALYLCASSSAGGLRGSEQFFGPGTRLTVL.